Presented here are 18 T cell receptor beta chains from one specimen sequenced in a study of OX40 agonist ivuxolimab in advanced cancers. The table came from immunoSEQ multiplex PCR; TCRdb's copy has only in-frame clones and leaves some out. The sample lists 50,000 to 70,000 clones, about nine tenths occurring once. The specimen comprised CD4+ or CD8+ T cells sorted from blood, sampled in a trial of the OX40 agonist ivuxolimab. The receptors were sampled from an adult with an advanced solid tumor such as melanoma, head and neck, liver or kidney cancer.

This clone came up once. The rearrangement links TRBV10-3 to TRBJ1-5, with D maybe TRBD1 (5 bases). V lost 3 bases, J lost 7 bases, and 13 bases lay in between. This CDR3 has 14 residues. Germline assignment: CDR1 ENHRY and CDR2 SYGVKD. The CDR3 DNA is TGTGCCATCAGTGATACAGGCCGGGGGCAGCCCCAGCATTTT. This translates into CAISDTGRGQPQHF.

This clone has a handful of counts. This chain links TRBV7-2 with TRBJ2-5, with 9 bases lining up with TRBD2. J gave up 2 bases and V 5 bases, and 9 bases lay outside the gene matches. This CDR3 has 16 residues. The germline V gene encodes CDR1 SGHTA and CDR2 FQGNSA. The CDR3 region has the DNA TGTGCCAGCAGCATACCGGGACTAGCAGTTCAAGAGACCCAGTACTTC. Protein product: CASSIPGLAVQETQYF.

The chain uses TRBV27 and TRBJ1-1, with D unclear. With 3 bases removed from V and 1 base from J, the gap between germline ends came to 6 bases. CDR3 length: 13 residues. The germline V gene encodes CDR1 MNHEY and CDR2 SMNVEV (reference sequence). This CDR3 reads CASSFRWNTEAFF. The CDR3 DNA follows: TGTGCCAGCAGTTTTCGGTGGAACACTGAAGCTTTCTTT.

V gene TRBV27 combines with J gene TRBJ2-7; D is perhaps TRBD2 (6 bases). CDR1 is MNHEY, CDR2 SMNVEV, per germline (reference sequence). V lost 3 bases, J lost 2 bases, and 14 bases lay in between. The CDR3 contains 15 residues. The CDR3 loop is CASSLAGRDPYEQYF. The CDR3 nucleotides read TGTGCCAGCAGTTTGGCTGGGCGGGATCCCTACGAGCAGTACTTC.

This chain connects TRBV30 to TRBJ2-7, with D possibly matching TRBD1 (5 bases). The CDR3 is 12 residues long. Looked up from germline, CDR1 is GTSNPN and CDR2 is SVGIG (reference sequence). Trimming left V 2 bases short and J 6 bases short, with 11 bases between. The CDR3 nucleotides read TGTGCCTGGAGTCCAGGGATGGGCGAGCAGTACTTC. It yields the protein CAWSPGMGEQYF. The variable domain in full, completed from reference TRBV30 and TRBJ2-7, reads SQTIHQWPATLVQPVGSPLSLECTVEGTSNPNLYWYRQAAGRGLQLLFYSVGIGQISSEVPQNLSASRPQDRQFILSSKKLLLSDSGFYLCAWSPGMGEQYFGPGTRLTVT.

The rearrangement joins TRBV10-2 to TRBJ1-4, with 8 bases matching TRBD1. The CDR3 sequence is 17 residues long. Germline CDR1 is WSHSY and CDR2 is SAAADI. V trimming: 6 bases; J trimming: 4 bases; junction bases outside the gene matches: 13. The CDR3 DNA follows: TGCGCCAGCAGGAAGGGGGACAGGCAGGGATATAATGAAAAACTGTTTTTT. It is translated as CASRKGDRQGYNEKLFF.

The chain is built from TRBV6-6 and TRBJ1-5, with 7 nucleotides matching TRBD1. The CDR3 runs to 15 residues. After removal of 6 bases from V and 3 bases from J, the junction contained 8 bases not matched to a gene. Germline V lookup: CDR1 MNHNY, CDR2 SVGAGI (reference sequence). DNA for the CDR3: TGTGCCAGCAGCCCCACAGGGGAACTCAATCAGCCCCAGCATTTT. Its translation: CASSPTGELNQPQHF.

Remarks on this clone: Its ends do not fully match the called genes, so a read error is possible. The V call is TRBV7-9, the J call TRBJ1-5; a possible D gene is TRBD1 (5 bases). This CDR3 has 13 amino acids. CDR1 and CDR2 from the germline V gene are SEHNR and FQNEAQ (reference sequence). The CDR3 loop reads CASSLGTGTAQHF. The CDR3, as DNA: TGTGCCAGCAGCTTAGGGACCGGGACGGCCCAACATTTT.

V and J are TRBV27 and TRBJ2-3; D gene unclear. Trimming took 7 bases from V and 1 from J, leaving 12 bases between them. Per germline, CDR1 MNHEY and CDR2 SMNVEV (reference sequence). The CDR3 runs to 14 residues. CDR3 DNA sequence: TGTGCCAGCACCCCCCGAGCCCGCACAGATACGCAGTATTTT. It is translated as CASTPRARTDTQYF.

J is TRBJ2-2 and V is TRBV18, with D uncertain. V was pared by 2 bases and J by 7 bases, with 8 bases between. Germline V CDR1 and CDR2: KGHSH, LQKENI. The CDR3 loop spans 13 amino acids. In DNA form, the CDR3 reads TGTGCCAGCTCACCATTGGCGGACGGGGAGCTGTTTTTT. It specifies CASSPLADGELFF.

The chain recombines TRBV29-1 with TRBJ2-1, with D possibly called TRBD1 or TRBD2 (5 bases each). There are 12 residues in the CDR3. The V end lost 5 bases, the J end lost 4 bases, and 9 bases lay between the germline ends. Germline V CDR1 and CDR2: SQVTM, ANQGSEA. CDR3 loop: CSVYRTYNEQFF. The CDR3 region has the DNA TGCAGCGTTTACAGGACTTACAATGAGCAGTTCTTC.

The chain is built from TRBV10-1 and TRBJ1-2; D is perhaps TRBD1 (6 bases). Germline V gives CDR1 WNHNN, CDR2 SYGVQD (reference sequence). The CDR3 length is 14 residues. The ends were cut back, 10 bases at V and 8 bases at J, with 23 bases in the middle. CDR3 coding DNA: TGCGCCATCGCTTCCCCGGGGACAACGGGGGGCTACACCTTC. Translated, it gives CAIASPGTTGGYTF.

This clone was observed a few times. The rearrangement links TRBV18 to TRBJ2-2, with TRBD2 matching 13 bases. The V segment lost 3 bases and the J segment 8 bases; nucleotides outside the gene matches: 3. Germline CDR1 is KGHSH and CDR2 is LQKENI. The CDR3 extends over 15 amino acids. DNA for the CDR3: TGTGCCAGCTCACCGGGACTAGCGGGGATTGGGGAGCTGTTTTTT. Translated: CASSPGLAGIGELFF.

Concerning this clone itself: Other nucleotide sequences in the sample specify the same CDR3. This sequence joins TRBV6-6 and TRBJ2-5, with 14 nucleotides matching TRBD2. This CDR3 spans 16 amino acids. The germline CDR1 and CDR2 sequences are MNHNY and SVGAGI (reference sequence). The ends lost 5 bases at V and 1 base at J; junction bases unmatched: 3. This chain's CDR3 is CASSRGLAGGQETQYF. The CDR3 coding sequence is TGTGCCAGCAGTCGCGGACTAGCGGGGGGCCAAGAGACCCAGTACTTC.

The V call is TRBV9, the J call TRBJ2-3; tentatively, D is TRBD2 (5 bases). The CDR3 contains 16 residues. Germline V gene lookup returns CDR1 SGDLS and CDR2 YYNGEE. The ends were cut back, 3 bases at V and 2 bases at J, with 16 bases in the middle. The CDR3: CASSETTRTFTDTQYF. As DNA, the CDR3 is TGTGCCAGCAGCGAGACCACTAGGACGTTCACAGATACGCAGTATTTT.

CDR3 sequence: CASSFTGGANTEAFF. The CDR3 DNA reads as TGTGCCAGCAGTTTTACAGGGGGTGCGAACACTGAAGCTTTCTTT. The chain links TRBV2 to TRBJ1-1; 8 nucleotides agree with TRBD1. Germline CDR1 reads SNHLY; CDR2 reads FYNNEI. Unmatched junction bases numbered 6, after V lost 5 bases and J lost 1 base. CDR3 size: 15 residues.

CDR3 in amino acids: CASSLGTTSYEQYF. CDR3 nucleotides: TGCGCCAGCAGCTTGGGGACCACCTCCTACGAGCAGTACTTC. The chain couples TRBV5-1 to TRBJ2-7, with D unclear. Trimming took off 0 bases at V and 0 bases at J, with 7 bases between the two ends. The CDR3 covers 14 residues. Germline CDR1 SGHRS, CDR2 YFSETQ.

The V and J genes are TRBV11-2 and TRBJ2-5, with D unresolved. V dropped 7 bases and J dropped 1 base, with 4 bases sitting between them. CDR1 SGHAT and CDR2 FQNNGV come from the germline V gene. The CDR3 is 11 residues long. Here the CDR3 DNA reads TGTGCCAGCAACATCCAAGAGACCCAGTACTTC. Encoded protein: CASNIQETQYF.